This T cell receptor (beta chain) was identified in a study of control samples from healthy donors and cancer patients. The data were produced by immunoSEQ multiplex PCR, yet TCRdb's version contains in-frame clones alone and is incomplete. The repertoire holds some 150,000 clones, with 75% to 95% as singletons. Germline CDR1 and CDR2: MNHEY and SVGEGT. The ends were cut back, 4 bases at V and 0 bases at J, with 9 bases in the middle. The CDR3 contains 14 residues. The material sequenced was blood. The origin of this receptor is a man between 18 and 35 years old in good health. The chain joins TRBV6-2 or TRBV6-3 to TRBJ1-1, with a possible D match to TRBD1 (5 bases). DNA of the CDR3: TGTGCCAGCAGTTGGGGGTCTATGAACACTGAAGCTTTCTTT. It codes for CASSWGSMNTEAFF.